The entry below gives a single TCR beta chain sequence along with its context. Each patient relapsed following autologous stem cell transplantation, and prior brentuximab vedotin exposure differed. CD4+ T cells were purified from thawed PBMCs by negative selection. This sample was included in a study of PD-1 blockade in classical Hodgkin lymphoma. Measured with immunoSEQ multiplex PCR; TCRdb has only the in-frame clones, and not every one. The table lists 7,000 or so clones, approximately 80% of them singletons. V lost 2 bases and J 3 bases, leaving 10 bases between the germline ends. CDR1 is MNHEY and CDR2 is SMNVEV in the germline V gene (reference sequence). This CDR3 comprises 14 residues.

J is TRBJ1-2 and V is TRBV27; D is ambiguous. Sequencing was performed on CD4+ T cells from blood, taken at baseline. This TCR was sampled from a human donor with classical Hodgkin lymphoma. CDR3 amino acids: CASSLAPGYYGYTF. In nucleotides, the CDR3 is TGTGCCAGCAGTTTAGCCCCAGGTTACTATGGCTACACCTTC.